The TCR beta chain described here comes from a study of T-cell reconstitution after alpha-beta-depleted transplantation in children. This clonotype came up a few times. This CDR3 is 15 amino acids long. Per germline, CDR1 SGHRS and CDR2 YFSETQ. V lost 0 bases to trimming and J lost 8 bases, with 12 bases between them. Unique molecular identifiers tagged the TCRbeta library. TCRdb re-called the PCR reads with MiXCR, one entry per CDR3 protein. The table shows about 460,000 distinct CDR3 sequences, with around an eighth occurring only once. The TCR comes from a human donor who donated a stem cell graft to a child with combined immunodeficiency. The rearrangement joins TRBV5-1 to TRBJ1-6; maybe TRBD1 (5 bases). The sequenced sample was PBMCs from the stem cell graft donor, obtained from the stem cell graft. The CDR3 DNA is TGCGCCAGCAGCTTGGATGGAAGGGGTGATTCACCCCTCCACTTT. It translates to CASSLDGRGDSPLHF. The whole variable domain, filled in from reference TRBV5-1 and TRBJ1-6, reads KAGVTQTPRYLIKTRGQQVTLSCSPISGHRSVSWYQQTPGQGLQFLFEYFSETQRNKGNFPGRFSGRQFSNSRSEMNVSTLELGDSALYLCASSLDGRGDSPLHFGNGTRLTVT.